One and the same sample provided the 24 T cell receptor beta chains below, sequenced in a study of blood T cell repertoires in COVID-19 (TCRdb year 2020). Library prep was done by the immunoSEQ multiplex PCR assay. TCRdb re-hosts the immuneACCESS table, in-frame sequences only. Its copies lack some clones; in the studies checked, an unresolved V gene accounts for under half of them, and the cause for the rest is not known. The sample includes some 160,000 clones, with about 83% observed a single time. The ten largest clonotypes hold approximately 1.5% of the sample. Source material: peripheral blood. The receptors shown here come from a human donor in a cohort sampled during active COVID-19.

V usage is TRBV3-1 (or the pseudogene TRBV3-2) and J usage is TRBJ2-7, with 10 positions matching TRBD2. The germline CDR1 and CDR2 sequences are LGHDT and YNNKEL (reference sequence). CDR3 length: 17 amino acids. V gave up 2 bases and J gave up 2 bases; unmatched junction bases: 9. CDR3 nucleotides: TGTGCCAGCAGCCAACCCTTAGCGGGAGGATCTCCCTACGAGCAGTACTTC. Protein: CASSQPLAGGSPYEQYF.

The DNA for the CDR3 is TGCGCCAGCAGCCCGGGACTAGCGGGAGTGGAAGAGACCCAGTACTTC. This gives the protein CASSPGLAGVEETQYF. The chain is built from TRBV10-2 and TRBJ2-5, with TRBD2 identical over 14 bases. Germline V gene lookup returns CDR1 WSHSY and CDR2 SAAADI. This CDR3 has 16 residues. V lost 6 bases to trimming and J lost 3 bases; unmatched junction nucleotides: 6.

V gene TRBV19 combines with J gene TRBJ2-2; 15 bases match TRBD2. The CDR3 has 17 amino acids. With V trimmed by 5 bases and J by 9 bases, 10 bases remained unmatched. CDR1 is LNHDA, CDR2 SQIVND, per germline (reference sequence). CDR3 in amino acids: CASSSGGLAGGPRELFF. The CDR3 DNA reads TGTGCCAGTAGTTCAGGGGGACTAGCGGGGGGCCCCCGGGAGCTGTTTTTT.

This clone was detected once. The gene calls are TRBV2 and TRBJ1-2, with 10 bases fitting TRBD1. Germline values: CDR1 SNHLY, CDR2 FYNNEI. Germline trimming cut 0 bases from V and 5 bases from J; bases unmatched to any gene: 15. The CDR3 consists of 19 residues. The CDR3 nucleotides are TGTGCCAGCAGTGAAGCGGGCAGGGACAGGGGACTCGCCGGGTATGGCTACACCTTC. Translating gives CASSEAGRDRGLAGYGYTF.

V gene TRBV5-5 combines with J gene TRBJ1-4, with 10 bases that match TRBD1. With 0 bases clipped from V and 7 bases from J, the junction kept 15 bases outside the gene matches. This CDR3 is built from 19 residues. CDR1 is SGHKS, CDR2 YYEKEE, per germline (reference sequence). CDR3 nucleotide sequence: TGTGCCAGCAGCTTGGGGCTGAAACAGACAGGGGGCCGGAGTGAAAAACTGTTTTTT. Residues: CASSLGLKQTGGRSEKLFF.

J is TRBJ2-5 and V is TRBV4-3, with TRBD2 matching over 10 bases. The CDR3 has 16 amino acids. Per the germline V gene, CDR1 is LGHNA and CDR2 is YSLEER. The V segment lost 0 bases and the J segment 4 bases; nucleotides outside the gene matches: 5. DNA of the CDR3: TGCGCCAGCAGCCAAGATGGGGTAGCGGGAGGAGAGACCCAGTACTTC. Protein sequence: CASSQDGVAGGETQYF.

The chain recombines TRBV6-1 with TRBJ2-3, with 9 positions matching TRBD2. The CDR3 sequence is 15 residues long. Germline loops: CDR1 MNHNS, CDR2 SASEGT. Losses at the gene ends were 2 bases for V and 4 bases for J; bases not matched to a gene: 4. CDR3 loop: CASSERRGGPDTQYF. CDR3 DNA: TGTGCCAGCAGTGAACGGCGGGGGGGCCCAGATACGCAGTATTTT.

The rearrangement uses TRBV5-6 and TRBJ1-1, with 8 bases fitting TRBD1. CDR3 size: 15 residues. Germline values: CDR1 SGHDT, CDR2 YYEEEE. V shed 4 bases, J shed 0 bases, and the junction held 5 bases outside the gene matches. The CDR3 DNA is TGTGCCAGCAGCAACGCCAGGGGGCTGAACACTGAAGCTTTCTTT. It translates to CASSNARGLNTEAFF. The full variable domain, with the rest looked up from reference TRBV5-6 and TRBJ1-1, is DAGVTQSPTHLIKTRGQQVTLRCSPKSGHDTVSWYQQALGQGPQFIFQYYEEEERQRGNFPDRFSGHQFPNYSSELNVNALLLGDSALYLCASSNARGLNTEAFFGQGTRLTVV.

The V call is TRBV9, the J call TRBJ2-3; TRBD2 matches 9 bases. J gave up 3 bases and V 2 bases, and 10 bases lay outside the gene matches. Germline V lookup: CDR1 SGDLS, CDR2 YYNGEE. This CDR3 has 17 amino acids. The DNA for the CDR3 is TGTGCCAGCAGCGTTTCCCCCGGCGGGGGGGCGACAGATACGCAGTATTTT. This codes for CASSVSPGGGATDTQYF.

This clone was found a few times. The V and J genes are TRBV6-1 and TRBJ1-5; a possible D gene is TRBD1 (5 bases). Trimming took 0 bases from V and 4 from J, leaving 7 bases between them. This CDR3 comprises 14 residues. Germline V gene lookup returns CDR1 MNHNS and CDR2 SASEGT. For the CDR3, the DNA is TGTGCCAGCAGTGAAGCGGACATAAATCAGCCCCAGCATTTT. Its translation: CASSEADINQPQHF.

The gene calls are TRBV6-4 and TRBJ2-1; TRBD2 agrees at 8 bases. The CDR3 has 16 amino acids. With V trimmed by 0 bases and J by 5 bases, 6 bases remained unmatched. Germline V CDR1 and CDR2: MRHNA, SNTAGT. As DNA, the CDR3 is TGTGCCAGCAGTGACTCCCCGGGACTAGGGAACAATGAGCAGTTCTTC. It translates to CASSDSPGLGNNEQFF.

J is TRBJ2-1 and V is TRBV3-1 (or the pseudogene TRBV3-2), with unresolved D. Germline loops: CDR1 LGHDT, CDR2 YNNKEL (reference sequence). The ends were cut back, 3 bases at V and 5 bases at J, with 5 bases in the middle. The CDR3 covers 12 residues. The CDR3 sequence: CASSQSNNEQFF. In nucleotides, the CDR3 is TGTGCCAGCAGCCAGTCCAACAATGAGCAGTTCTTC.

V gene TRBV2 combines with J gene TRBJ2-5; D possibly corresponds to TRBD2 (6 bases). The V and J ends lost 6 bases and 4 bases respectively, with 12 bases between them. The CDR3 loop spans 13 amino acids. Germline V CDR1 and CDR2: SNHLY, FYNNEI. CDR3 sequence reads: CASSRDSRETQYF. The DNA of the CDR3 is TGTGCCAGCAGCCGGGACTCCAGAGAGACCCAGTACTTC.

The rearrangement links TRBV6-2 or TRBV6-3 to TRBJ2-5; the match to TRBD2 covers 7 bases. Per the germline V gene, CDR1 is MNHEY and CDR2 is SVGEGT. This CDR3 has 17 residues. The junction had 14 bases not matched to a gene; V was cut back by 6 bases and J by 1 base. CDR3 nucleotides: TGTGCCAGCAGCCGACCGGGAGCGGGGAGATCCCAAGAGACCCAGTACTTC. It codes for CASSRPGAGRSQETQYF.

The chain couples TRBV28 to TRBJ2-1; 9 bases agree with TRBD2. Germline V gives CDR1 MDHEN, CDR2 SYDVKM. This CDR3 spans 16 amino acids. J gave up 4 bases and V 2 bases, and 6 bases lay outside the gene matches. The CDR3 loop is CASSLGGGRGYNEQFF. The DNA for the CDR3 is TGTGCCAGCAGTTTAGGAGGCGGGAGGGGATACAATGAGCAGTTCTTC.

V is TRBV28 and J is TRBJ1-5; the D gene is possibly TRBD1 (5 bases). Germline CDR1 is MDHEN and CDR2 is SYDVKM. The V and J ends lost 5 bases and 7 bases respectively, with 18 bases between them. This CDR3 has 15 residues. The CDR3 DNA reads TGTGCCAGCAGTCCCCCGCCAGGGAGGTCACAGCCCCAGCATTTT. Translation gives CASSPPPGRSQPQHF.

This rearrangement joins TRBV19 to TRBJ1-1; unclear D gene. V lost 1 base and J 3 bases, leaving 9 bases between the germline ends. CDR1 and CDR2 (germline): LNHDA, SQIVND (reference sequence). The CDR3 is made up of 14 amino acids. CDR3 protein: CASSIGGGYTEAFF. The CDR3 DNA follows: TGTGCCAGTAGTATAGGAGGCGGGTACACTGAAGCTTTCTTT.

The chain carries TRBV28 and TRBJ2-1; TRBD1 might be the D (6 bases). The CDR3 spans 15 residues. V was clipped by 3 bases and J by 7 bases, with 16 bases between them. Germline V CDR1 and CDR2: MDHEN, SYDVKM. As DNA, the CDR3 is TGTGCCAGCAGTTTGGGACACACTGCAGGGAATGAGCAGTTCTTC. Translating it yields CASSLGHTAGNEQFF.

In nucleotides, the CDR3 is TGTGCCAGCAGCCTCCGGGACAGGGGGGAAAAACTGTTTTTT. Encoded protein: CASSLRDRGEKLFF. The chain employs TRBV3-1 (or the pseudogene TRBV3-2) and TRBJ1-4; 11 nucleotides agree with TRBD1. The CDR3 extends over 14 amino acids. CDR1 and CDR2 from the germline V gene are LGHDT and YNNKEL (reference sequence). The ends lost 4 bases at V and 8 bases at J; junction bases unmatched: 3.

DNA of the CDR3: TGTGCCAGCAGCCAAGACGGGGGACAGGGACATCAGCCCCAGCATTTT. Amino acids: CASSQDGGQGHQPQHF. This chain connects TRBV3-1 (or the pseudogene TRBV3-2) to TRBJ1-5, with 9 bases identical to TRBD1. Trimming cost V 0 bases and J 5 bases; bases outside gene matches: 5. The CDR3 sequence is 16 residues long. Germline V gene data show CDR1 as LGHDT and CDR2 as YNNKEL (reference sequence).

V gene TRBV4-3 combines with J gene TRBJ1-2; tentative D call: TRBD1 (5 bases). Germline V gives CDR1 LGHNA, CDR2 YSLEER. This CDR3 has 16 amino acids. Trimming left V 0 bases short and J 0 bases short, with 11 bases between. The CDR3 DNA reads TGCGCCAGCAGCCAAGACCCTGGGGGGGCTAACTATGGCTACACCTTC. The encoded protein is CASSQDPGGANYGYTF.

CDR3 DNA sequence: TGTGCCAGCAGGTTTGGGACTAGCGGGGGGAACAATGAGCAGTTCTTC. This sequence encodes CASRFGTSGGNNEQFF. J is TRBJ2-1 and V is TRBV11-2; 15 bases are shared with TRBD2. V lost 6 bases to trimming and J lost 5 bases; unmatched junction nucleotides: 5. The CDR3 covers 16 residues. CDR1 is SGHAT and CDR2 is FQNNGV in the germline V gene.

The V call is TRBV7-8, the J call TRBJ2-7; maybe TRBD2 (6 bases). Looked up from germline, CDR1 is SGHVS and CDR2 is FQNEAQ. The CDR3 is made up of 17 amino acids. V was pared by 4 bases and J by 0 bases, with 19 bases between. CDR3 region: CASSSAGYRGSSYEQYF. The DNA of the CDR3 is TGTGCCAGCAGCTCAGCGGGTTATCGGGGGAGCTCCTACGAGCAGTACTTC.

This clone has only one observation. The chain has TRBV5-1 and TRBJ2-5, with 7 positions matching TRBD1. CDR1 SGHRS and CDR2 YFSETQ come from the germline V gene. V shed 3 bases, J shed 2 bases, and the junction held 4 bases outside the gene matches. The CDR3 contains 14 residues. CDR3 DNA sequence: TGCGCCAGCAGCTGGACGGGACAGCAAGAGACCCAGTACTTC. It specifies CASSWTGQQETQYF.